This TCR beta chain was obtained from a study of cytomegalovirus exposure and HLA in healthy donors. 13 Jbeta primers and 60 Vbeta primers were used for the PCR. The data were produced by immunoSEQ multiplex PCR, yet TCRdb's version contains in-frame clones alone and is incomplete. Of roughly 150,000 clones detected, roughly three quarters appear once; the ten largest clones hold about an eighth. This clonotype originated in a woman aged 40 to 49 in good health and CMV-seronegative. Sequencing used PBMCs.

Written as DNA, the CDR3 is TGTGCCAGCAGCTTCAGGACTGGGCTAGCAGGGACCCAGTACTTC. It specifies CASSFRTGLAGTQYF. The chain carries TRBV11-3 and TRBJ2-5, with TRBD2 as a possible D gene (5 bases). The CDR3 loop spans 15 amino acids. The V end lost 3 bases, the J end lost 7 bases, and 18 bases lay between the germline ends. Germline CDR1 SGHNT, CDR2 YENEEA.